The rows below give T cell receptor beta chains drawn from one sample of a study of blood T cell repertoires in COVID-19. Assay: immunoSEQ multiplex PCR; the TCRdb copy retains only in-frame clones and omits some. Here the sample spans more than 150,000 clones, roughly nine tenths being singletons. The sequencing input was peripheral blood. Every receptor here comes from a woman in her 70s with acute or convalescent COVID-19. Each CDR3 is given with its conserved first and last residue. The D gene is left open where the match is weak. Size is stated for part of the rows, as once, few or many counts, or as a class when the clone is expanded.

TGCAGCGTTGAACAGGGAAACACCGGGGAGCTGTTTTTT,CSVEQGNTGELFF,NA,TRBJ2-2,TRBV29-1,NA
TGTGCCAGCGGACAGGGGTTCTTCTCTGGAAACACCATATATTTT,CASGQGFFSGNTIYF,NA,TRBJ1-3,TRBV19,TRBD1
TGTGCCAGCAGCTTAGGAGGGCGTGAGAACACTGAAGCTTTCTTT,CASSLGGRENTEAFF,NA,TRBJ1-1,TRBV11-3,NA
TGTGCCAGCAGCTTGCCCTTTGGACAGGGCTATGGCTACACCTTC,CASSLPFGQGYGYTF,once,TRBJ1-2,TRBV5-6,TRBD1
TGTGCCAGCAGTTCTAACCTAAGGACAGGGGCTTCCTATGGCTACACCTTC,CASSSNLRTGASYGYTF,NA,TRBJ1-2,TRBV6-2/TRBV6-3,TRBD1
TGCAGTGCTAGTGCAGGGGGCCATGGCTACACCTTC,CSASAGGHGYTF,NA,TRBJ1-2,TRBV20-1,TRBD1
TGTGCCAGTAGTATAGATCTCGCGGGAGCATCCTACGAGCAGTACTTC,CASSIDLAGASYEQYF,NA,TRBJ2-7,TRBV19,TRBD2
TGTGCCAGCAGCCGACCACCGGACCTAGCTAGGAATGAGCAGTTCTTC,CASSRPPDLARNEQFF,NA,TRBJ2-1,TRBV7-9,NA
TGTGCCAGCAGTTACTCTGGAGTCGTCGGCAATCAGCCCCAGCATTTT,CASSYSGVVGNQPQHF,NA,TRBJ1-5,TRBV6-2/TRBV6-3,NA
TGCGCCAGCAGCCAAGAAATCCGACAGGGGAGGGAAGGCTACACCTTC,CASSQEIRQGREGYTF,NA,TRBJ1-2,TRBV4-1,TRBD1
TGTGCCAGCAGCCAAGTGTCTAGCGGGGGGGCCCAGACCCAGTACTTC,CASSQVSSGGAQTQYF,many,TRBJ2-5,TRBV3-1/TRBV3-2,TRBD2
TGTGCCAGCAGCCGCGACCCGGGGACAGTTTATGGCTACACCTTC,CASSRDPGTVYGYTF,NA,TRBJ1-2,TRBV14,TRBD1
TGCGCCAGCAGCCCCGAAGCTGCAACTAATGAAAAACTGTTTTTT,CASSPEAATNEKLFF,NA,TRBJ1-4,TRBV4-1,NA
TGTGCCAGCAGCCTGGGACAGGCCCGAGGAAACACCATATATTTT,CASSLGQARGNTIYF,NA,TRBJ1-3,TRBV3-1/TRBV3-2,TRBD1
TGTGCCAGCAGCAGGGACATTTTATACTCTAACACCATATATTTT,CASSRDILYSNTIYF,NA,TRBJ1-3,TRBV5-5,NA
TGTGCCAGCAGCCAAGAGGGAGGGTTTGGGTGGACAGATACGCAGTATTTT,CASSQEGGFGWTDTQYF,NA,TRBJ2-3,TRBV3-1/TRBV3-2,TRBD2
TGTGCCAGCAGTAAGAGGGTGGCGGACACCGGGGAGCTGTTTTTT,CASSKRVADTGELFF,NA,TRBJ2-2,TRBV27,NA
TGCGCCAGCAGCTGGGACAGCTTAAACACTGAAGCTTTCTTT,CASSWDSLNTEAFF,NA,TRBJ1-1,TRBV5-1,TRBD1
TGCGCCAGTACTACAGGGGTTGGATACTCACCCCTCCACTTT,CASTTGVGYSPLHF,NA,TRBJ1-6,TRBV5-1,TRBD1
TGCGCCAGCAGTAGGGAGACCGGGGAGCTGTTTTTT,CASSRETGELFF,NA,TRBJ2-2,TRBV10-1,NA
TGTGCCAGCAGCTTGCCAGGCTATGATGAGCAGTTCTTC,CASSLPGYDEQFF,NA,TRBJ2-1,TRBV5-4,NA
TGTGCCAGCAGTTTGTTTGCGGGGGACGAGCAGTTCTTC,CASSLFAGDEQFF,NA,TRBJ2-1,TRBV28,TRBD2
TGCAGCGTTGGGACGACAGGGGGAATCGGCTACACCTTC,CSVGTTGGIGYTF,NA,TRBJ1-2,TRBV29-1,TRBD1
TGTGCCAGCAGGCGAGCGGGGGAACATGAGCAGTTCTTC,CASRRAGEHEQFF,NA,TRBJ2-1,TRBV6-5,TRBD2
TGTGCCAGCAGCAGGAACGTGGATCTAGGCCTAGCGGGGCGGTCGGATACGCAGTATTTT,CASSRNVDLGLAGRSDTQYF,NA,TRBJ2-3,TRBV7-8,TRBD2
TGTGCCAGCAGTGAGAGTTCAGGGGGCGGCTACACCTTC,CASSESSGGGYTF,NA,TRBJ1-2,TRBV2,TRBD1
TGTGCCAGCAGTTCCGCGACAGGTTTGAATGAAAAACTGTTTTTT,CASSSATGLNEKLFF,few,TRBJ1-4,TRBV28,NA